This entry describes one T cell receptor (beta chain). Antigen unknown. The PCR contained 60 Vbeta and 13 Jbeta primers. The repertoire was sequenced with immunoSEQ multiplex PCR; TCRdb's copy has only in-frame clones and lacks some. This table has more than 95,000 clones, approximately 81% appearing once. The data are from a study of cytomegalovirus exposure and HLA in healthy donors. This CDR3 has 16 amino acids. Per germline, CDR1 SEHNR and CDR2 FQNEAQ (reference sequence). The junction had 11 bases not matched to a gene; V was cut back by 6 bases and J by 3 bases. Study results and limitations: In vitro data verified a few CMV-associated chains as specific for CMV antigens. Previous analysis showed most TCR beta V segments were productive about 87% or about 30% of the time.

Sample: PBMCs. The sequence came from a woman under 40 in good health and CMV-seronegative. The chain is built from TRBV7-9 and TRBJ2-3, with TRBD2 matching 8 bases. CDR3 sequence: CASRRAGEFWTDTQYF. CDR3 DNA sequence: TGTGCCAGCAGACGAGCGGGAGAGTTTTGGACAGATACGCAGTATTTT.